This T cell receptor (beta chain) was observed in a study of T-cell memory formation after mild COVID-19. About the research overall: TCR clusters were mostly donor specific.

In this sample, this clonotype turned up a few times. The antigen is not known. From germline, CDR1 is GTSNPN and CDR2 SVGIG (reference sequence). The length of the CDR3 is 14 residues. The germline V and J ends were trimmed by 5 bases and 4 bases, with 15 bases remaining between them. Findings of the study overall: Contracting clones localized mainly to CM and EM when CD4+ and mainly to EMRA when CD8+. SARS-CoV-2 specificity of second-wave clones peaking day 37 was unconfirmed. Some SARS-CoV-2-responding clones were already detected in memory before infection.

TCRdb processed the 5' RACE reads anew with MiXCR; each CDR3 protein has one entry. Altogether approximately 200,000 distinct CDR3 sequences are present, under 20% being singletons, with the ten largest covering around 1.9%. The sequenced sample was PBMCs or a T cell subset sorted from them (not recorded which). The chain employs TRBV30 and TRBJ2-1; D is possibly TRBD1 (5 bases). This sequence was found in an adult woman who had mild COVID-19 (a few samples of this study predate the infection). Cell type and time point are not known. This CDR3 is CAWGRGRAYNEQFF. DNA for the CDR3: TGTGCCTGGGGACGCGGCAGGGCTTACAATGAGCAGTTCTTC.